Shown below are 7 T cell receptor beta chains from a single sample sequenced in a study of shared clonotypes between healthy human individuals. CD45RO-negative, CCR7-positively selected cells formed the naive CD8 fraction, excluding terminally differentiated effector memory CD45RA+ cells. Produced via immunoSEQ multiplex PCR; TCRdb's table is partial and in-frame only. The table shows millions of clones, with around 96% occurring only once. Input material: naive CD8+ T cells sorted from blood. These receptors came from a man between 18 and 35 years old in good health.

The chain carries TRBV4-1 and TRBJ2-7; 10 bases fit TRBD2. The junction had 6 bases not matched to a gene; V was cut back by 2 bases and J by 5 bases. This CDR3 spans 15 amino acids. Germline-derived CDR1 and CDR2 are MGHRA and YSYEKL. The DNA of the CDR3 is TGCGCCAGCAGCCAACTAGCGGGAGCTGTCCACGAGCAGTACTTC. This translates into CASSQLAGAVHEQYF.

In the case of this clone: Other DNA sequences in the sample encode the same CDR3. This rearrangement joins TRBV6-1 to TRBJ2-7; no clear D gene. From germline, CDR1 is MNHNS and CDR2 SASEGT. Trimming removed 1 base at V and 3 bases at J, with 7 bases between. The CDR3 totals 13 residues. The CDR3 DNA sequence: TGTGCCAGCAGTGAAGTTTGGGGCTACGAGCAGTACTTC. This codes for CASSEVWGYEQYF.

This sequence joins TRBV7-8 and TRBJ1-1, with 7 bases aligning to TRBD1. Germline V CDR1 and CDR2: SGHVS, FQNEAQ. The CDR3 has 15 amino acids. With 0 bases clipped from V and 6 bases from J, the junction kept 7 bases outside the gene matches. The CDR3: CASSLAATGSAEAFF. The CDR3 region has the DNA TGTGCCAGCAGCTTAGCGGCGACAGGGTCGGCTGAAGCTTTCTTT.

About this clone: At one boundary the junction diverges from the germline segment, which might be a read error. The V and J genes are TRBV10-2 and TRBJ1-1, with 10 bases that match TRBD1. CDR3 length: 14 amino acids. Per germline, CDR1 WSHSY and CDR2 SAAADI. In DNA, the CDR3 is TGCGCCAGCAATCCGGGACAGGGGAACGCTGAAGCTTTCTTT. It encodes CASNPGQGNAEAFF.

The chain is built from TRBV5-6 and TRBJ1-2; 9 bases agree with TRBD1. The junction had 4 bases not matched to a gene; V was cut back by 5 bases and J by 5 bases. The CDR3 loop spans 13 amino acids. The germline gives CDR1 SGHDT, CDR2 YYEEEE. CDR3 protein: CASRPTGGYGYTF. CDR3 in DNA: TGTGCCAGCAGACCGACAGGGGGGTATGGCTACACCTTC.

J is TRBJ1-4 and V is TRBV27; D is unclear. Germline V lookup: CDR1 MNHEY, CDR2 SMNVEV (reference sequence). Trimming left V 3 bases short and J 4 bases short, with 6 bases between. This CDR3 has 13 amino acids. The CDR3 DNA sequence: TGTGCCAGCAGTTTGGAGATTAATGAAAAACTGTTTTTT. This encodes CASSLEINEKLFF.

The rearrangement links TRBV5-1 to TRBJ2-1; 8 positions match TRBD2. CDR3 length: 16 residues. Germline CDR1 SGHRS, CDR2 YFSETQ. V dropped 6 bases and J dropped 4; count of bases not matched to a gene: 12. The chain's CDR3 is CASTSREGDGYNEQFF. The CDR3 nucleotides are TGCGCCAGCACCTCTCGGGAGGGCGACGGGTACAATGAGCAGTTCTTC.